This TCR beta chain was observed in a study of blood T cell repertoires in COVID-19. Across the whole study: PBMCs, B-cell-depleted T cells, or T cells provided the cDNA or gDNA that made up the material.

Germline V CDR1 and CDR2: SEHNR, FQNEAQ (reference sequence). This CDR3 has 13 amino acids. V dropped 4 bases and J dropped 8 bases, with 11 bases sitting between them. This table comes from immunoSEQ multiplex PCR, and its TCRdb copy is limited to in-frame clones, with some not included. The table lists 95,000 to 150,000 clones, over 75% of them singletons. The chain is built from TRBV7-9 and TRBJ1-4; D may be TRBD1 (6 bases). The clonotype comes from a woman older than 75 with acute or convalescent COVID-19. Sequences were obtained from peripheral blood. The CDR3 nucleotides are TGTGCCAGCAGCTCCGGGACACAGGAAAAACTGTTTTTT. The encoded protein is CASSSGTQEKLFF.